This T cell receptor (beta chain) was sequenced in a study of regulatory and conventional T cells in RAG deficiency. Study-level findings and limits: Shannon entropy was markedly lower and Simpson indices higher in RAG-deficient patients than control T-cell subsets.

Only in-frame clones appear in the TCRdb table, and some are missing; sequencing was by immunoSEQ multiplex PCR. In the table there are 30,000 to 35,000 clones, approximately 90% of which are singletons. A remark on this clone: What it recognizes is unknown.

The CDR3 sequence is 15 residues long. The J segment lost 5 bases and the V segment lost 4 bases, leaving 9 bases of the junction unmatched. The germline V gene encodes CDR1 SGHNT and CDR2 YYREEE (reference sequence). Separately, the same data were catalogued under a study of regulatory T cells. This second report adds: Primers: 52 TRBV forward and 13 TRBJ reverse.

This TCR came from a human donor in good health. This chain connects TRBV5-4 to TRBJ2-7; 10 positions agree with TRBD2. The sequenced sample was CD8+ T cells sorted from blood. In DNA, the CDR3 is TGTGCCAGCAGCCTGGAAGGTCTAGCGGGAGACGAGCAGTACTTC. Protein: CASSLEGLAGDEQYF. The whole variable domain, remainder taken from reference TRBV5-4 and TRBJ2-7, is ETGVTQSPTHLIKTRGQQVTLRCSSQSGHNTVSWYQQALGQGPQFIFQYYREEENGRGNFPPRFSGLQFPNYSSELNVNALELDDSALYLCASSLEGLAGDEQYFGPGTRLTVT.